This T cell receptor (beta chain) was recovered during a study of cytomegalovirus exposure and HLA in healthy donors. Background on the study: Out of 398 genotyped donors, roughly 80% belonged to the Caucasian-associated ancestry cluster. Findings and limits, study-wide: Cytomegalovirus-associated TCR beta chains were listed, numbering approximately 150. V- and J-gene trimming in TCR beta was tied to a missense DCLRE1C variant by an analysis performed later.

Primers included in the PCR were 60 Vbeta and 13 Jbeta primers. Per the study methods: A later analysis counted approximately 80 million unique TCR beta chains, around 12 million shared. Clones were sequenced by immunoSEQ multiplex PCR, and TCRdb holds only the in-frame ones, with some missing. For V, J and clone size, that table is used; D and trimming come from the DNA. The top ten clones hold about 22% of a sample with approximately 78,000 clones, approximately 70% of them seen once. V gave up 4 bases and J gave up 3 bases; unmatched junction bases: 8. There are 15 residues in the CDR3. The germline gives CDR1 SGHRS, CDR2 YFSETQ. This clone has a single count. Its matching antigen is unknown.

The receptor comes from a man aged 40-49 years in good health and CMV-seropositive. V usage is TRBV5-1 and J usage is TRBJ2-7, with TRBD2 matching over 9 bases. Sequencing was performed on PBMCs. CDR3 nucleotide sequence: TGCGCCAGCAGCGCACTAGCGGGCGGGAACTACGAGCAGTACTTC. Its protein product is CASSALAGGNYEQYF.